The entry below gives a single TCR beta chain sequence along with its context. The source of the sample is a study of blood T cell repertoires in COVID-19. The overall study: T cells, B-cell-depleted T cells, or PBMCs provided the cDNA or gDNA that served as material.

Profiling relied on immunoSEQ multiplex PCR, and the TCRdb table lists in-frame clones only, not all of them. The sample consists of some 190,000 clones, around 76% of them appearing once. Clinical history reported by participants formed the basis on which cohorts were assigned. Material: PBMCs or T cells enriched from blood (not recorded which). The clonotype originates from a woman aged 50 to 65 with acute COVID-19.

CDR3 bases: TGTGCCAGCAGCAGCATGAACACTGAAGCTTTCTTT. Translated: CASSSMNTEAFF. The chain combines TRBV3-1 (or the pseudogene TRBV3-2) with TRBJ1-1; D is ambiguous. CDR3 size: 12 residues. V was shortened by 5 bases and J by 0 bases, with 4 bases between the two germline ends. Per germline, CDR1 LGHDT and CDR2 YNNKEL (reference sequence).